This TCR beta chain was retrieved from a study of shared clonotypes between healthy human individuals. V lost 1 base and J lost 3, with 10 bases in between. The CDR3 runs to 14 residues. The germline CDR1 and CDR2 sequences are SGHRS and YFSETQ. Sequencing was performed with immunoSEQ multiplex PCR; in TCRdb, only in-frame clones are kept and a portion is missing. The sample records 730,000 or so clones, 72% being singletons. Comments on this clone: Other DNA sequences in this specimen translate into the identical CDR3.

The material sequenced was memory CD4+ T cells sorted from blood. Subset indicated: CD45RA-negative fraction. The sequence derives from a woman aged 30 to 39 in good health. This rearrangement joins TRBV5-1 to TRBJ1-1; D not certain. The chain's CDR3 is CASSLTGFDTEAFF. The CDR3 DNA is TGCGCCAGCAGCTTGACCGGGTTTGACACTGAAGCTTTCTTT.